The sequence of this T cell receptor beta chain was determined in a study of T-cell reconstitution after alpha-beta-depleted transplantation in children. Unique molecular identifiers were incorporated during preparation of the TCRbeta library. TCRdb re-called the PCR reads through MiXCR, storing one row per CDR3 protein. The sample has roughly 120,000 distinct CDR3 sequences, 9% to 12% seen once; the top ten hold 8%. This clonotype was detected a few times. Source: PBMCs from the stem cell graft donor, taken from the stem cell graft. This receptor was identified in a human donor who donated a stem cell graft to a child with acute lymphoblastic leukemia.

The chain's CDR3 is CASGLEYNEQYF. DNA for the CDR3: TGTGCTAGTGGTTTAGAGTATAACGAGCAGTACTTC. The rearrangement joins TRBV12-5 to TRBJ2-7; D call uncertain. Trimming shortened V by 3 bases and J by 5 bases, and 8 bases separated the two germline ends. This CDR3 comprises 12 residues. The V gene's germline CDR1 is LGHNT and CDR2 FRNRAP.